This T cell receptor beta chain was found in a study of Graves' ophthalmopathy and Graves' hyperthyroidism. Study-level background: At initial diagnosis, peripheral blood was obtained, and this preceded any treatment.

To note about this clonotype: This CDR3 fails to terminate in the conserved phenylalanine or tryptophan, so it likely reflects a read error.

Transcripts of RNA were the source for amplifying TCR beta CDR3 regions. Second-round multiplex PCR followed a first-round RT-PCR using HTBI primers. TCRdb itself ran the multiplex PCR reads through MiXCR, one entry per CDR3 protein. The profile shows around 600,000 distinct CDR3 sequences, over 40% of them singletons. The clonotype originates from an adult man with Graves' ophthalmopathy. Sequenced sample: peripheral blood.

CDR3 DNA: TGTGCCAGTAGTCTGAGACAGGGAAATGCTAACTATGGCTACACCCTC. Its protein is CASSLRQGNANYGYTL. The chain uses TRBV19 and TRBJ1-2; 7 nucleotides match TRBD1. This CDR3 spans 16 amino acids. Germline V gives CDR1 LNHDA, CDR2 SQIVND (reference sequence). Unmatched junction bases numbered 9, after V lost 5 bases and J lost 0 bases.